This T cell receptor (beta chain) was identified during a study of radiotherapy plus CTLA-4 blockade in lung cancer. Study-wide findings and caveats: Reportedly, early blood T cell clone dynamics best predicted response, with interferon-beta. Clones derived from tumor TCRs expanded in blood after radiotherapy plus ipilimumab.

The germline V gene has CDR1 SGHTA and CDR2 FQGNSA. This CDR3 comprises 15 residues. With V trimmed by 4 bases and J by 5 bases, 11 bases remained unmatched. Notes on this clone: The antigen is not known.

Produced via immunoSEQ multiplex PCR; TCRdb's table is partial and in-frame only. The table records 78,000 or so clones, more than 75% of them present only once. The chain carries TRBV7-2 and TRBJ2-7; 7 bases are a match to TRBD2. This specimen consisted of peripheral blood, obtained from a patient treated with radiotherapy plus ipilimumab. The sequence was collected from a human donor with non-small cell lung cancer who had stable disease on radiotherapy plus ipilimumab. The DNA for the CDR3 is TGTGCCAGCAGCTCCCTGGGAGCGGGATCGCACGAGCAGTACTTC. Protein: CASSSLGAGSHEQYF.